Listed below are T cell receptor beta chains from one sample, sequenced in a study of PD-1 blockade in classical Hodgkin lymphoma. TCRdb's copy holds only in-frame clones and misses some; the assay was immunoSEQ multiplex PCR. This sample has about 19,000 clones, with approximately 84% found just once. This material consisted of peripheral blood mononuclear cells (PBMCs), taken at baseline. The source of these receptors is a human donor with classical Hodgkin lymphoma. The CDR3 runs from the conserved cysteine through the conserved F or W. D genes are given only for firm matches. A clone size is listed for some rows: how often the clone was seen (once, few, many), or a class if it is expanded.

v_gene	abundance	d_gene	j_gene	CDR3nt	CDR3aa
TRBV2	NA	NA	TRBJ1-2	TGTGCCAGTGGGACCGTCCCTTATGGCTACACCTTC	CASGTVPYGYTF
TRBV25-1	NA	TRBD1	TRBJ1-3	TGTGCCAGCAGTGAATCGAGGGGACAGCCTGGAAACACCATATATTTT	CASSESRGQPGNTIYF
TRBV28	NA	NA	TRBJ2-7	TGTGCCAGCAGTTCCAAAGATCCGGGACACTTCTACGAGCAGTACTTC	CASSSKDPGHFYEQYF
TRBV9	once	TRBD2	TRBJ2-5	TGTGCCAGCAGCGTGAATAGCGGGGGGCCAGAGACCCAGTACTTC	CASSVNSGGPETQYF
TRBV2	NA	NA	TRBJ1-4	TGTGCCAGCAGTGAACGGGGGGTGGTCGAACTCGCAACTAATGAAAAACTGTTTTTT	CASSERGVVELATNEKLFF
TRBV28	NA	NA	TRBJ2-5	TGTGCCACCGGGATGGGCGAGACCCAGTACTTC	CATGMGETQYF
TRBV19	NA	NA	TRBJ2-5	TGTGCCAGTAGCACCGGGGGCCAAGAGACCCAGTACTTC	CASSTGGQETQYF
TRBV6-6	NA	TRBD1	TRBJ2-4	TGTGCCAGCACCCTTAAGGAGACCGGGACAGCACGATACTTC	CASTLKETGTARYF
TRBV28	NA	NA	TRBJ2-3	TGTGCCAGCACCACCACCCCCCCAGATACGCAGTATTTT	CASTTTPPDTQYF
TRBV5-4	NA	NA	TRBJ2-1	TGTGCCAGCAGCTTGTGGGCCATCAATGAGCAGTTCTTC	CASSLWAINEQFF
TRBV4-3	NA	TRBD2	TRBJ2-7	TGCGCCAGCAGCCAAGGTGCGGGGGGAAGCTCCTACGAGCAGTACTTC	CASSQGAGGSSYEQYF
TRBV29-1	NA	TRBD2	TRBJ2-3	TGCAGCGTTGCCACTAGCGGGGGGTGGGATACGCAGTATTTT	CSVATSGGWDTQYF
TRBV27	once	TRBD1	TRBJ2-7	TGTGCCAGCAGTTTAAAATGGGGACAGGATAACTACGAGCAGTACTTC	CASSLKWGQDNYEQYF
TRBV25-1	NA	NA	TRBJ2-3	TGTGCCAGCAGTAATATGCAGAACACAGATACGCAGTATTTT	CASSNMQNTDTQYF
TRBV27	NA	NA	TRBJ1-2	TGTGCCAGCAGTTCTGGTGGCGGCTACACCTTC	CASSSGGGYTF
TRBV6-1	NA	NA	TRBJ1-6	TGTGCCAGCAGTGAAGATCCAGGAGGCTCCGGGAATTCACCCCTCCACTTT	CASSEDPGGSGNSPLHF
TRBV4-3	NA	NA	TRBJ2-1	TGCGCCAGCAGCCAAGATGCAGGGTACTACAATGAGCAGTTCTTC	CASSQDAGYYNEQFF
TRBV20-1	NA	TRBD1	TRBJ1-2	TGCAGACAGGGGGGAAACTATGGCTACACCTTC	CRQGGNYGYTF
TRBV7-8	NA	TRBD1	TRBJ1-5	TGTGCCAGCAGCTTACAGGGGACAGGAGGCAATCAGCCCCAGCATTTT	CASSLQGTGGNQPQHF
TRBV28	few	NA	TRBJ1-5	TGTGCCAGCAGTTCTTATAGGGGGGGTTCACAGCCCCAGCATTTT	CASSSYRGGSQPQHF
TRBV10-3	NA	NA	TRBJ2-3	TGTGCCATCAGTGAGACAAACGGCCTGAGCACAGATACGCAGTATTTT	CAISETNGLSTDTQYF
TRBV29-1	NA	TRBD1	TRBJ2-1	TGCAGCGCTAGCCACAGGGGAAGGGGCAATGAGCAGTTCTTC	CSASHRGRGNEQFF
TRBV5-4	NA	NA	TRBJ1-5	TGTGCCAGCAGCACAGGGCATGGCAATCAGCCCCAGCATTTT	CASSTGHGNQPQHF
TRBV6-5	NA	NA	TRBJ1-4	TGTGCCAGCAGTTACTCGGGGGGAGATAATGAAAAACTGTTTTTT	CASSYSGGDNEKLFF
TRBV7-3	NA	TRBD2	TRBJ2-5	TGTGCCAGCAGCTTAAAGGGAGCCGGGACTAGCGGGGTAGAGACCCAGTACTTC	CASSLKGAGTSGVETQYF
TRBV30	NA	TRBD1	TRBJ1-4	TGTGCCTGGAGTGTGATCGGACAGGGCGGAAAACTGTTTTTT	CAWSVIGQGGKLFF
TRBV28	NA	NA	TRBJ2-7	TGTGCCAGCAGTTTGGGAAACGAGCAGTACTTC	CASSLGNEQYF